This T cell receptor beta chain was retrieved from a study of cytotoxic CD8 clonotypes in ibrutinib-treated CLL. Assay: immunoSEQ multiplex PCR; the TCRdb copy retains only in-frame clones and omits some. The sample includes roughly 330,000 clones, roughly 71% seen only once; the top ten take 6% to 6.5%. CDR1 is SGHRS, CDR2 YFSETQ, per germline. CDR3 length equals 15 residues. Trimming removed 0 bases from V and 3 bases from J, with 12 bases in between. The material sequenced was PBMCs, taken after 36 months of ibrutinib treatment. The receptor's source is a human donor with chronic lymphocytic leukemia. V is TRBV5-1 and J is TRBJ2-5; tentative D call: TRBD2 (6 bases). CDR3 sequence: CASSLGAGSKETQYF. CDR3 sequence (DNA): TGCGCCAGCAGCTTGGGAGCGGGTAGCAAAGAGACCCAGTACTTC.